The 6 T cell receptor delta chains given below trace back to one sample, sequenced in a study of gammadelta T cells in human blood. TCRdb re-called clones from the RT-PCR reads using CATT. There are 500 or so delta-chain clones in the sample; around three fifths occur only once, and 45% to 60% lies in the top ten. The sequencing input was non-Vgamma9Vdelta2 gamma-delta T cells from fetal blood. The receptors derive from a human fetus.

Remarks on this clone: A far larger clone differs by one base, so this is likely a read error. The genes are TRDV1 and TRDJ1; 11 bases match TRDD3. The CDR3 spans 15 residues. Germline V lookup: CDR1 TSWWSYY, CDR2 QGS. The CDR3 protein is CALGEPGGYTDKRIF. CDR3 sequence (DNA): TGTGCTCTTGGGGAACCTGGGGGATACACCGATAAACGCATCTTT.

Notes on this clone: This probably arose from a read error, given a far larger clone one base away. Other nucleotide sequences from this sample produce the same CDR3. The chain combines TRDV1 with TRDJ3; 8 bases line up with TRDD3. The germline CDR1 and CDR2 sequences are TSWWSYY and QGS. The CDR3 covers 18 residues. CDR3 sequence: CALGELGDSSWDTRQMFF. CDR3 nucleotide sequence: TGTGCTCTTGGGGAACTGGGGGATAGCTCCTGGGACACCAGACAGATGTTTTTC.

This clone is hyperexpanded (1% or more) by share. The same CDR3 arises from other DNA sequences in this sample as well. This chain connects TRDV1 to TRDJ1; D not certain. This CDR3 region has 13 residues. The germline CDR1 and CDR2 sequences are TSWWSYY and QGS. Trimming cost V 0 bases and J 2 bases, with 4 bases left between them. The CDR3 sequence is CALGELRTDKLIF. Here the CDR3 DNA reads TGTGCTCTTGGGGAACTTCGTACCGATAAACTCATCTTT.

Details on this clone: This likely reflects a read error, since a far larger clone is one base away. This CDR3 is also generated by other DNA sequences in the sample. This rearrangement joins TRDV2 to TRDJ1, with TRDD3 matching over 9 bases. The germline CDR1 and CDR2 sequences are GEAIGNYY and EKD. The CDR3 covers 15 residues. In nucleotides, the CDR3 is TGTGCCTGTGACAAAGTACTGGGGGACACCGACAAACTCATCTTT. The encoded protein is CACDKVLGDTDKLIF.

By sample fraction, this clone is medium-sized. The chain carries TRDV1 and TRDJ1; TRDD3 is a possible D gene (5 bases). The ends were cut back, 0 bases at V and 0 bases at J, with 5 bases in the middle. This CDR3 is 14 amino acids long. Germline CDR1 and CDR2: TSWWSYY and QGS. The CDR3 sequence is CALGELGDTDKLIF. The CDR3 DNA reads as TGTGCTCTTGGGGAACTGGGGGACACCGATAAACTCATCTTT.

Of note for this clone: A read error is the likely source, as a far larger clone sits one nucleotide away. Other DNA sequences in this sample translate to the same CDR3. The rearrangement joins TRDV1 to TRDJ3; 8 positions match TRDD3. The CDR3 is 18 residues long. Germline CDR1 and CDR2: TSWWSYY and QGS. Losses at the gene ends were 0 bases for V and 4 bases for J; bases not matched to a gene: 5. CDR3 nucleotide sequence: TGTGCTCTTGGGGAACTGGGGGATAGCTCTTGGGACACCCGACAGATGTTTTTC. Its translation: CALGELGDSSWDTRQMFF.